This T cell receptor (beta chain) appears in the sequencing data of a study of blood T cell repertoires in COVID-19. Turning to the study itself: Acute and convalescent COVID-19 specimens originated in the United States, Italy and Spain. T cells, B-cell-depleted T cells, or PBMCs provided the cDNA or gDNA that served as material.

The Seattle site enrolled patients during active infection and followed them longitudinally. Trimming stripped 4 bases from V and 2 bases from J, with 8 bases between. Germline assignment: CDR1 LNHDA and CDR2 SQIVND (reference sequence). The CDR3 contains 13 residues. Per the study methods: Reference gene primers were amplified, and this amplification served to estimate nucleated cell counts. Measured with immunoSEQ multiplex PCR; TCRdb has only the in-frame clones, and not every one. Clone size and the V and J calls come from that table; the DNA yielded D and trimming. The table lists approximately 200,000 clones, around 95% of them singletons, with 0.6% to 0.9% in the top ten.

V is TRBV19 and J is TRBJ2-5, with a weak D call TRBD1 (6 bases). This receptor was identified in a man aged 30-40 years with COVID-19, enrolled during active disease. Sequenced material: peripheral blood. CDR3 protein: CASSNDRQETQYF. CDR3 bases: TGTGCCAGTAGTAATGACAGGCAAGAGACCCAGTACTTC. The full variable domain, rest sourced from reference TRBV19 and TRBJ2-5, is DGGITQSPKYLFRKEGQNVTLSCEQNLNHDAMYWYRQDPGQGLRLIYYSQIVNDFQKGDIAEGYSVSREKKESFPLTVTSAQKNPTAFYLCASSNDRQETQYFGPGTRLLVL.